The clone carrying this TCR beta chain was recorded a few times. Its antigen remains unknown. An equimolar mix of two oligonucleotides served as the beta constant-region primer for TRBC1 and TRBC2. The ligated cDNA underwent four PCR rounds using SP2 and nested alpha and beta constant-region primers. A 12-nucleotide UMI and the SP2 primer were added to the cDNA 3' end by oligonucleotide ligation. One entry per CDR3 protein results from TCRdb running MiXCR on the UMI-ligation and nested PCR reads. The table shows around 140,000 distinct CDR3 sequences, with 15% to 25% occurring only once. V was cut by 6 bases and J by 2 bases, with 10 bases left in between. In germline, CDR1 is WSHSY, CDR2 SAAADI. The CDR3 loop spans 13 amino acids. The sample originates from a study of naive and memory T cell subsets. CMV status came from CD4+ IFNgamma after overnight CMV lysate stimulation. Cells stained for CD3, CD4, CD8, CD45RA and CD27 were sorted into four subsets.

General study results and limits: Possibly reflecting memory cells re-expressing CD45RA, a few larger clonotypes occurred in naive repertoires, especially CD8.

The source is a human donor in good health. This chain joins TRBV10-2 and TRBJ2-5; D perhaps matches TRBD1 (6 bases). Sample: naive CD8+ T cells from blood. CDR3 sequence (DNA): TGCGCCAGCAGGACAGGTTGGCAAGAGACCCAGTACTTC. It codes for CASRTGWQETQYF.